This T cell receptor (beta chain) derives from a study of shared clonotypes between healthy human individuals. Study-wide findings and caveats: Non-shared clonotypes were found to have lower generation probabilities than the clonotypes that were shared by all four of the sorted-subset donors.

As defined, naive CD8 cells were CD45RO-negative and positively selected for CCR7, with terminally differentiated effector memory CD45RA+ cells excluded. Donors were healthy HIV-negative adults without recently reported acute infections or vaccinations. As for this clone: The target antigen is unknown.

Using immunoSEQ multiplex PCR, the repertoire was profiled, and TCRdb retains in-frame clones only, with some absent. The sample holds some 2.1 million clones, 80% to 95% seen once. Germline assignment: CDR1 SGHAT and CDR2 FQNNGV. After removal of 5 bases from V and 8 bases from J, the junction contained 6 bases not matched to a gene. The CDR3 consists of 15 residues. Sequences were obtained from naive CD8+ T cells from PBMCs. The clonotype was recovered from a young man in good health. Some clones in this sample may be carry-over from other donors' samples. The rearrangement joins TRBV11-2 to TRBJ1-4; TRBD1 matches 12 bases. The CDR3 loop reads CASSARDRGHEKLFF. The CDR3, as DNA: TGTGCCAGCAGCGCCCGGGACAGGGGGCACGAAAAACTGTTTTTT.